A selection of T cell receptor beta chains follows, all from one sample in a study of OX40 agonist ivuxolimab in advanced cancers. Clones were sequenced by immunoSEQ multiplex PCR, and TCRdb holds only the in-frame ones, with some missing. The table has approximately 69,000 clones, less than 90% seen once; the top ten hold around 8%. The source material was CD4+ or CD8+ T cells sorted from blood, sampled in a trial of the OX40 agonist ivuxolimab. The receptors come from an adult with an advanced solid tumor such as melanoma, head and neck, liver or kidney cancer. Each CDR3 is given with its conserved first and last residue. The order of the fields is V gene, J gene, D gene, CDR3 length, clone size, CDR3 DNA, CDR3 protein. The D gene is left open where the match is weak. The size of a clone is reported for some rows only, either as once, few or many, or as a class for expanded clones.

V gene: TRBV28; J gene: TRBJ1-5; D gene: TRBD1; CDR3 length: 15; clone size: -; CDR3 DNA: TGTGCCAGCAGGAAACAGGGGGCGGGCAATCAGCCCCAGCATTTT; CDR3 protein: CASRKQGAGNQPQHF
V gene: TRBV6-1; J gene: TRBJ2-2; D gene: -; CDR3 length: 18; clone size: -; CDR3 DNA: TGTGCCAGCAGTGAATTTCGGGCTAGCAGAACGAACACCGGGGAGCTGTTTTTT; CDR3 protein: CASSEFRASRTNTGELFF
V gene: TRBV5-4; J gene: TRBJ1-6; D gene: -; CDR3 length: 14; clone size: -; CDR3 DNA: TGTGCCAGCAGCTTGGGCCGGGGTGATTCACCCCTCCACTTT; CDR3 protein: CASSLGRGDSPLHF
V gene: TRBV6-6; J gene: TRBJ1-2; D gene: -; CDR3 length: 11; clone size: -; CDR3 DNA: TGTGCCACTGGGGAAGTCGATGGCTACACCTTC; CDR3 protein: CATGEVDGYTF
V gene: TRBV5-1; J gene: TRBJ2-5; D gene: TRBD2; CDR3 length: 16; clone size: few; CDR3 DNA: TGCGCCAGCAGCTTGACAGGACTAGCGTACCAAGAGACCCAGTACTTC; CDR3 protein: CASSLTGLAYQETQYF
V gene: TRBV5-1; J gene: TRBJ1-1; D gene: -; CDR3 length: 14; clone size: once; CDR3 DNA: TGCGCCAGCAGCTTCTCAGGGTTAGGGACTGAAGCTTTCTTT; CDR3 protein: CASSFSGLGTEAFF
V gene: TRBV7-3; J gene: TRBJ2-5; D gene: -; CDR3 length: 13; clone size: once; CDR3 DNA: TGTGCCAGCAGCGTGAGTCCTTGGGAGACCCAGTACTTC; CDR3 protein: CASSVSPWETQYF
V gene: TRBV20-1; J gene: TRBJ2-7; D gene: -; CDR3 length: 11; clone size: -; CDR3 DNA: TGCAGTGCTAGTTACAACTACGAGCAGTACTTC; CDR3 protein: CSASYNYEQYF
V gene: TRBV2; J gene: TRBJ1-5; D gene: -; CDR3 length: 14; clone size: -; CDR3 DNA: TGTGCCAGCAGGGGTACTGGGGGCAATCAGCCCCAGCATTTT; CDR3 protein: CASRGTGGNQPQHF
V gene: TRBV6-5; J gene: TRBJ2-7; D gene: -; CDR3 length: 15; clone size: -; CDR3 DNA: TGTGCCAGCAGTTACTCGGGGGCCCATGGCCACGAGCAGTACTTC; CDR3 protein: CASSYSGAHGHEQYF
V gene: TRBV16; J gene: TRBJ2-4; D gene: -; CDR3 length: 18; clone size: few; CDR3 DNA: TGTGCCAGCAGCCAATATGGGCACAGCCCCGTAGCCAAAAACATTCAGTACTTC; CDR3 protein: CASSQYGHSPVAKNIQYF
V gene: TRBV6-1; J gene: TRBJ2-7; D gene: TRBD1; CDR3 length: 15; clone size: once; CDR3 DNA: TGTGCCAGCAGTGAAGCTCGGACAGGAGCCTACGAGCAGTACTTC; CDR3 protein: CASSEARTGAYEQYF
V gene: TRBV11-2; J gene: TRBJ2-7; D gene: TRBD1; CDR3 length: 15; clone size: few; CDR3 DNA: TGTGCCAGCAGCTCATACAGGGGGACGGCGTACGAGCAGTACTTC; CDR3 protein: CASSSYRGTAYEQYF
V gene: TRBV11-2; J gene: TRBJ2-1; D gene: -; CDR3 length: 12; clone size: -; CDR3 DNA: TGTGCCAGCAGCTTAAGTTACAATGAGCAGTTCTTC; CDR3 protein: CASSLSYNEQFF
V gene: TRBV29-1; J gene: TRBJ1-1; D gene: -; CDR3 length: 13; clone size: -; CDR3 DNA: TGCAGCGTTTCAATAGGAAGCAACACTGAAGCTTTCTTT; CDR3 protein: CSVSIGSNTEAFF
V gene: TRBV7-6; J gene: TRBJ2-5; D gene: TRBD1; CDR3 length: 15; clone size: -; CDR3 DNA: TGTGCCAGCAGCTTAGTTAGGGGGCGCTCAGAGACCCAGTACTTC; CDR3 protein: CASSLVRGRSETQYF
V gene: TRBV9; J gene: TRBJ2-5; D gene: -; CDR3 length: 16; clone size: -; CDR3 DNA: TGTGCCAGCAGCGTAGTGGGGACACCGTACCAAGAGACCCAGTACTTC; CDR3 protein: CASSVVGTPYQETQYF
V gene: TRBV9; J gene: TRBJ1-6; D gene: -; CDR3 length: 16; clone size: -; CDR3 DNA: TGTGCCAGCAGCGTAGGGGCCTCCAAGGGTAATTCACCCCTCCACTTT; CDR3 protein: CASSVGASKGNSPLHF
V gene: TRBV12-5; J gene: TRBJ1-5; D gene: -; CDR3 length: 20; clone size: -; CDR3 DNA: TGTGCTAGTGGTTTGGTACAGGCCGGGGGCAGGACCTTTCGGAATCAGCCCCAGCATTTT; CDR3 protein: CASGLVQAGGRTFRNQPQHF
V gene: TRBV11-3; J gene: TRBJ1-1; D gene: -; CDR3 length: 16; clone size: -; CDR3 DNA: TGTGCCAGCAGCTTAGAACTTTGGGGGGCGTCCACTGAAGCTTTCTTT; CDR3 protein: CASSLELWGASTEAFF
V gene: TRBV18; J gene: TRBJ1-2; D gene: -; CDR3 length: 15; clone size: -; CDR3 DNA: TGTGCCAGCTCACCACCGTACAGGGATACTCATGGCTACACCTTC; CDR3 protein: CASSPPYRDTHGYTF
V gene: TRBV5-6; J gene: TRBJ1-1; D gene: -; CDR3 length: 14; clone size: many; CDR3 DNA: TGTGCCAGCAGCTTGGTTCAACGGAACACTGAAGCTTTCTTT; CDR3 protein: CASSLVQRNTEAFF
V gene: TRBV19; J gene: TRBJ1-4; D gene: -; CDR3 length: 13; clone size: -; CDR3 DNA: TGTGCCAGTAGTATACCTGGTAATGAAAAACTGTTTTTT; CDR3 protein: CASSIPGNEKLFF
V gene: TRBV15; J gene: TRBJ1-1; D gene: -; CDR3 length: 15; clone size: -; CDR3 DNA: TGTGCCACCAGCAGAGATGGGAGAGTAAGGGCCGAAGCTTTCTTT; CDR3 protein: CATSRDGRVRAEAFF
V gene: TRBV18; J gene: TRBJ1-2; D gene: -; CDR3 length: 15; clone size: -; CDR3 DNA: TGTGCCAGCTCATCCGAACAGGGATATGGCTATGGCTACACCTTC; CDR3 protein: CASSSEQGYGYGYTF
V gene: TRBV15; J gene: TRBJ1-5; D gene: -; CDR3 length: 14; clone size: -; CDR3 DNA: TGTGCCACCTCCCGGGACACCCTGGGTCAGCCCCAGCATTTT; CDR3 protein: CATSRDTLGQPQHF
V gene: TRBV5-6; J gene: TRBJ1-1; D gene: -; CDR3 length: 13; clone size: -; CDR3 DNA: TGTGCCAGCAGCTTGGTCGTGTCACGTCGGGCTTTCTTT; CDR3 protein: CASSLVVSRRAFF
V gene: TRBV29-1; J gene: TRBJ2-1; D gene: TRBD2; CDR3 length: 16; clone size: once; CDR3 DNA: TGCAGCGTTGAAGAAGGAACAGCGGGAGCCTACAATGAGCAGTTCTTC; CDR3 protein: CSVEEGTAGAYNEQFF
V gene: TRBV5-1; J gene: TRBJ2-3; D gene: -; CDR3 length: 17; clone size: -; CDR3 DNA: TGCGCCAGCAGATTGACCCGGGGTTTCACTAGCACAGATACGCAGTATTTT; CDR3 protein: CASRLTRGFTSTDTQYF
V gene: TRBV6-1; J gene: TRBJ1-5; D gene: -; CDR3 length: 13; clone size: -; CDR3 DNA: TGTGCCAGCAGGGCCTATAGCAATCAGCCCCAGCATTTT; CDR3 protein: CASRAYSNQPQHF
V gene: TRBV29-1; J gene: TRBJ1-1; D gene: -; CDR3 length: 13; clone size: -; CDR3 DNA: TGCAGCGTTGAAAATGGACGCGGCGGACAAGCTTTCTTT; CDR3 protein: CSVENGRGGQAFF
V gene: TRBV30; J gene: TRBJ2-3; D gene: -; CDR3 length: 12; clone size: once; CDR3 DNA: TGTGCCTGGAGGTACGGAGACAGAGAGGGAAAGTTT; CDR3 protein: CAWRYGDREGKF
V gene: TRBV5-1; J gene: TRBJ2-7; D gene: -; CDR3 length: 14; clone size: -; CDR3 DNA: TGCGCCAGCAGCCCCGGGGGTAGTTCCTACGAGCAGTACTTC; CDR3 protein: CASSPGGSSYEQYF
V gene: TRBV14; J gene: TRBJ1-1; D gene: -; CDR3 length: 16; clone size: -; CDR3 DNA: TGTGCCAGCAGCCAAGGGTGGGGACACTCAGGCACTGAAGCTTTCTTT; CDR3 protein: CASSQGWGHSGTEAFF
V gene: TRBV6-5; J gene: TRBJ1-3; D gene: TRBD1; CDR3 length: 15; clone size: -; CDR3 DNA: TGTGCCAGCAGTGTGGGGACAGGGACCTGGAACACCATATATTTT; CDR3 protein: CASSVGTGTWNTIYF
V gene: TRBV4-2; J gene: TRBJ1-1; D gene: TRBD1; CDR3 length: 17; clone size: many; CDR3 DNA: TGTGCCAGCAGCCAAGATAATTGGGGACAGGGTCGAACTGAAGCTTTCTTT; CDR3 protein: CASSQDNWGQGRTEAFF
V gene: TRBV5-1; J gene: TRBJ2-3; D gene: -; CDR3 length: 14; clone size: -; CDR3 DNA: TGCGCCAGCAGCTTGGGAGCTACACCAGATACGCAGTATTTT; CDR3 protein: CASSLGATPDTQYF
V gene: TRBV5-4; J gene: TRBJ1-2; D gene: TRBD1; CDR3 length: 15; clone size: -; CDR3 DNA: TGTGCCAGCAGCGGAGTACAGGGGGCGAAATATGGCTACACCTTC; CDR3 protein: CASSGVQGAKYGYTF
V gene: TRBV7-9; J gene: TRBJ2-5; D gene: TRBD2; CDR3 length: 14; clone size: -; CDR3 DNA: TGTGCCAGCAGCTTGTGGGGGGGGTCAGAGACCCAGTACTTC; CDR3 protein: CASSLWGGSETQYF
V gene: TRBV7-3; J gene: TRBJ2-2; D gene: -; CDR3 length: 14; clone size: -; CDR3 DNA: TGTGCCAGCAGCTACGACAGGAACACCGGGGAGCTGTTTTTT; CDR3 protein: CASSYDRNTGELFF
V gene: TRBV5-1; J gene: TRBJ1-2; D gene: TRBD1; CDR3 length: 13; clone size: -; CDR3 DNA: TGCGCCAGCAGCTCAGGACAGGGGATCGGCTACACCTTC; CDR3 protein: CASSSGQGIGYTF
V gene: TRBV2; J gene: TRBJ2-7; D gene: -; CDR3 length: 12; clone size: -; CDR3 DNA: TGTGCCAGCAGTCCACAGGGAGTCGAGCAGTACTTC; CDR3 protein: CASSPQGVEQYF
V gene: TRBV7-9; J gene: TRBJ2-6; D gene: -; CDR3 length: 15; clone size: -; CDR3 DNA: TGTGCCAGCAGCTTATGGGGCTCTGGGGCCAACGTCCTGACTTTC; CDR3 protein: CASSLWGSGANVLTF
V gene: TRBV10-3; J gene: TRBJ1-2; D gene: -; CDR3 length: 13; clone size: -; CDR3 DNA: TGTGCCATCAGTGAGTCCAACGAGTATGGCTACACCTTC; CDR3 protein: CAISESNEYGYTF
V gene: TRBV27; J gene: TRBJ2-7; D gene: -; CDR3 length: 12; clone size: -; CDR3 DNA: TGTGCCAGCAGTTTAAGGGGAAACGAGCAGTACTTC; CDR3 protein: CASSLRGNEQYF
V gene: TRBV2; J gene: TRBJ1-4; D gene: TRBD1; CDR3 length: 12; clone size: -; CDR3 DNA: TGTGCCAGTGACAGGGACGGGGCAAAACTGTTTTTT; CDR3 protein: CASDRDGAKLFF
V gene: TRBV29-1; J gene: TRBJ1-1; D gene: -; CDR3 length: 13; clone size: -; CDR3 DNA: TGCAGCGTTTCCCACAGACTGAACACTGAAGCTTTCTTT; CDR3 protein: CSVSHRLNTEAFF
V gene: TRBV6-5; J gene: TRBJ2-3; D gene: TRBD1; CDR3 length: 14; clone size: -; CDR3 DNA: TGTGCCAGCAGTTACAGGGGGCGCGCAGATACGCAGTATTTT; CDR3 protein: CASSYRGRADTQYF
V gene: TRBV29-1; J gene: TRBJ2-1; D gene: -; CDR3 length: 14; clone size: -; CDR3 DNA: TGCAGCGTTGAAGAAGCGGGCAGCTACAATGAGCAGTTCTTC; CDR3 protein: CSVEEAGSYNEQFF
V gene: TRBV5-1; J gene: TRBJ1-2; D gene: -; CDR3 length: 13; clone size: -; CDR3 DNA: TGCGCCAGCAGCTTGGCCGAGGGTGATGGCTACACCTTC; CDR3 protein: CASSLAEGDGYTF
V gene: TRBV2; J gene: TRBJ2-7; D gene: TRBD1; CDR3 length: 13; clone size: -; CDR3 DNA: TGTGCCAGCAGTGAAGAGTCCAGGGGGGAGCAGTACTTC; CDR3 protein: CASSEESRGEQYF
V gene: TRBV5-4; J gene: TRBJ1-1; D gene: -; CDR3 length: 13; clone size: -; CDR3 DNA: TGTGCCAGCAGCTTGGAACGGTACACTGAAGCTTTCTTT; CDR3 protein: CASSLERYTEAFF
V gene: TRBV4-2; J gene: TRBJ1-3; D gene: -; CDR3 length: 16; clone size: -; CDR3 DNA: TGTGCCAGCAGTCGACCCGGACAGCCCACTGGAAACACCATATATTTT; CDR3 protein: CASSRPGQPTGNTIYF
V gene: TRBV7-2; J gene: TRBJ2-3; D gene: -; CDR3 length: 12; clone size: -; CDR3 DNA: TGTGCCAGCAGCTTTGACGCGTATACGCAGTATTTT; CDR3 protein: CASSFDAYTQYF
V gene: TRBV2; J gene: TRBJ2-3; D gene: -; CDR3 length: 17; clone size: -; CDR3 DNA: TGTGCCAGCAGTGAAATCCAAGGCCGGGGGATAGGAAATACGCAGTATTTT; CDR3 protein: CASSEIQGRGIGNTQYF